A single sample gave rise to the 5 T cell receptor beta chains below, sequenced in a study of follicular helper T cells after annual influenza vaccination listed by TCRdb under 2017. The label giving this sample's time point can be read as: 2014-2015 season, pre-vaccination. Libraries were prepared through the immunoSEQ multiplex PCR assay. TCRdb holds this immuneACCESS table with in-frame rearrangements only. Some clones are missing; in checked studies, unresolved V genes explain under half, and the rest has no known cause. This sample has approximately 30,000 clones in its table, and roughly 80% of those were observed once. Of the sample, approximately 1.3% falls within the top ten clones. The input for sequencing was CXCR5+ CD38- circulating T follicular helper cells from blood, taken on the day of influenza vaccination. In light of the paper, this sample's cell subset or site label describes: circulating Tfh, non-naive CD4+CXCR5+PD-1+ (ICOS+CD38+ or ICOS-CD38-). All receptors derive from an adult who received the influenza vaccine.

The chain couples TRBV7-9 to TRBJ2-7; no firm D call. The germline V gene has CDR1 SEHNR and CDR2 FQNEAQ (reference sequence). This CDR3 contains 11 residues. The germline V and J ends were trimmed by 5 bases and 9 bases, with 11 bases remaining between them. CDR3 loop: CASSQSDRQYF. The CDR3 DNA sequence: TGTGCCAGCAGCCAATCCGATAGGCAGTACTTC.

The rearrangement joins TRBV4-1 to TRBJ1-4; maybe TRBD1 (5 bases). Trimming pared 1 base from V and 8 bases from J, leaving 11 bases between. There are 14 residues in the CDR3. Germline CDR1 MGHRA, CDR2 YSYEKL. The CDR3 coding sequence is TGCGCCAGCAGCCAAGTCAGGGAGGTGGAAAAACTGTTTTTT. Translated, it gives CASSQVREVEKLFF.

Only a few counts were recorded for this clone. The chain combines TRBV19 with TRBJ2-2; D unclear. This CDR3 comprises 15 residues. V was pared by 6 bases and J by 0 bases, with 11 bases between. The V gene's germline CDR1 is LNHDA and CDR2 SQIVND (reference sequence). DNA for the CDR3: TGTGCCAGTAGGGCAGGCTCAGCGAACACCGGGGAGCTGTTTTTT. Translating gives CASRAGSANTGELFF.

The chain links TRBV2 to TRBJ2-7, with 7 bases aligning to TRBD1. The CDR3 runs 13 residues. Trimming removed 7 bases from V and 3 bases from J; junction bases left unmatched: 6. The germline gives CDR1 SNHLY, CDR2 FYNNEI. CDR3 sequence: CASTNRGRYEQYF. DNA for the CDR3: TGTGCCAGCACCAACAGGGGTCGCTACGAGCAGTACTTC.

This clone was recorded only once. The CDR3 sequence: CAWSLTGGEQYF. The CDR3 DNA reads as TGTGCCTGGAGTTTGACAGGGGGAGAGCAGTACTTC. The V and J genes are TRBV30 and TRBJ2-7; 9 positions agree with TRBD1. The CDR3 consists of 12 residues. Looked up from germline, CDR1 is GTSNPN and CDR2 is SVGIG (reference sequence). V was clipped by 2 bases and J by 7 bases; unmatched bases: 3.